This T cell receptor (beta chain) was sequenced for a study of regulatory T cells in long-lasting Graves disease. Time point denoted: newly diagnosed GD, antithyroid drugs for less than 3 months. RNA isolated from PBMCs was used to make the TCR library. Arm-PCR of CDR3 regions and iRepertoire HTBI primers were the basis on which TCR beta libraries were built. TCRdb called the multiplex PCR reads again in MiXCR, with one record for every CDR3 protein. The data show 530,000 or so distinct CDR3 sequences, around 15% seen once. The germline V gene encodes CDR1 LGHDT and CDR2 YNNKEL (reference sequence). The ends lost 4 bases at V and 7 bases at J; junction bases unmatched: 5. The CDR3 has 13 residues. In this sample, this clonotype turned up many times. The sample was also reused in another study, on T cells in Graves' hyperthyroidism and ophthalmopathy.

This TCR derives from a young man with Graves disease. Here the sequenced sample was peripheral blood mononuclear cells (PBMCs), taken at new diagnosis, from a patient treated with antithyroid drugs. The chain has TRBV3-1 and TRBJ1-2; 8 bases match TRBD1. In nucleotides, the CDR3 is TGTGCCAGCAGCCGACAGGGGATTGGTGGCTACACCTTC. Its protein is CASSRQGIGGYTF.